The 23 T cell receptor beta chains below come from one sample, sequenced in a study of T cells in localized non-small cell lung cancer. Only in-frame clones appear in the TCRdb table, and some are missing; sequencing was by immunoSEQ multiplex PCR. The sample has roughly 26,000 clones, approximately 90% seen once. The material sequenced was peripheral blood, taken before any cancer treatment. Receptors were obtained from a female donor over 55 with stage II squamous cell lung carcinoma.

V is TRBV6-4 and J is TRBJ2-7; D may be TRBD1 (5 bases). This CDR3 spans 16 amino acids. CDR1 MRHNA and CDR2 SNTAGT come from the germline V gene. With 2 bases removed from V and 0 bases from J, the gap between germline ends came to 14 bases. This chain's CDR3 is CASSDPDQGSSYEQYF. CDR3 bases: TGTGCCAGCAGTGACCCAGACCAGGGAAGCTCCTACGAGCAGTACTTC.

CDR3 in DNA: TGTGCCAGCAGGGACAGGGTGTCCAAAAACATTCAGTACTTC. Encoded protein: CASRDRVSKNIQYF. V gene TRBV2 combines with J gene TRBJ2-4; 8 bases are a match to TRBD1. Looked up from germline, CDR1 is SNHLY and CDR2 is FYNNEI. The CDR3 is made up of 14 amino acids. Germline trimming cut 6 bases from V and 2 bases from J; bases unmatched to any gene: 3.

CDR3 residues: CASSYAEQYF. The CDR3 coding sequence is TGTGCCAGCTCTTATGCCGAGCAGTACTTC. V usage is TRBV2 and J usage is TRBJ2-7; no reliable D call. CDR1 is SNHLY, CDR2 FYNNEI, per germline. This CDR3 is 10 amino acids long. V lost 8 bases, J lost 6 bases, and 8 bases lay in between.

The chain carries TRBV6-5 and TRBJ1-6, with a weak D call TRBD1 (6 bases). Germline V gene sequence: CDR1 MNHEY, CDR2 SVGAGI. V was cut by 10 bases and J by 10 bases, with 14 bases left in between. The CDR3 loop spans 12 amino acids. The CDR3 loop is CATRTESSPLHF. The DNA for the CDR3 is TGTGCCACAAGGACAGAATCCTCACCCCTCCACTTT.

The V call is TRBV9, the J call TRBJ2-7; TRBD2 agrees at 7 bases. CDR3 length equals 16 residues. CDR1 SGDLS and CDR2 YYNGEE come from the germline V gene. The V gene end was trimmed by 0 bases and the J gene end by 4 bases; junction bases not matched to a gene: 10. As DNA, the CDR3 is TGTGCCAGCAGCGTAGATGGCGGGAGAAACCTTTACGAGCAGTACTTC. Translation: CASSVDGGRNLYEQYF.

The J gene is TRBJ2-3, the V gene TRBV9; D gene ambiguous. Germline V lookup: CDR1 SGDLS, CDR2 YYNGEE. V lost 4 bases and J 6 bases, leaving 9 bases between the germline ends. The CDR3 has 12 amino acids. CDR3 protein: CASSHPPDTQYF. The DNA of the CDR3 is TGTGCCAGCAGCCATCCCCCCGATACGCAGTATTTT.

V is TRBV5-8 and J is TRBJ2-1; the match to TRBD2 covers 11 bases. The CDR3 sequence is 16 residues long. V was pared by 2 bases and J by 6 bases, with 7 bases of the junction left unmatched. Germline-derived CDR1 and CDR2 are SGHTS and YDEGEE. CDR3 in amino acids: CASSLPLAGGGNEQFF. CDR3 DNA: TGTGCCAGCAGCTTACCTCTAGCGGGAGGAGGCAATGAGCAGTTCTTC.

The table lists this clone with a few counts. The chain links TRBV6-5 to TRBJ2-3; 11 bases match TRBD2. Per the germline V gene, CDR1 is MNHEY and CDR2 is SVGAGI. V lost 4 bases to trimming and J lost 0 bases; unmatched junction nucleotides: 3. The CDR3 extends over 16 amino acids. CDR3 protein: CASSSGLAASTDTQYF. CDR3 nucleotide sequence: TGTGCCAGCAGTTCGGGACTAGCGGCTAGCACAGATACGCAGTATTTT.

V gene TRBV10-3 combines with J gene TRBJ1-2; the match to TRBD1 covers 8 bases. Germline V gives CDR1 ENHRY, CDR2 SYGVKD. Unmatched junction bases numbered 4, after V lost 0 bases and J lost 4 bases. CDR3 length: 15 residues. CDR3 DNA sequence: TGTGCCATCAGTGAGTCGACAGGGGAAGGCTATGGCTACACCTTC. It encodes CAISESTGEGYGYTF.

The V call is TRBV28, the J call TRBJ1-1, with 8 bases identical to TRBD1. CDR1 is MDHEN, CDR2 SYDVKM, per germline. CDR3 size: 12 residues. The J segment lost 7 bases and the V segment lost 7 bases, leaving 5 bases of the junction unmatched. DNA for the CDR3: TGTGCCAGCACGAGGACAGGGAATGAAGCTTTCTTT. It encodes CASTRTGNEAFF.

To note about this clone: Other DNA sequences in this sample translate to the same CDR3. The chain employs TRBV20-1 and TRBJ1-2; D perhaps matches TRBD1 (5 bases). CDR1 and CDR2 from the germline V gene are DFQATT and SNEGSKA (reference sequence). The CDR3 totals 11 residues. V was clipped by 7 bases and J by 4 bases, with 10 bases between them. CDR3 amino acids: CSGTGSYGYTF. The CDR3 coding sequence is TGCAGTGGTACAGGATCCTATGGCTACACCTTC.

This chain connects TRBV29-1 to TRBJ1-1, with 8 bases identical to TRBD1. Germline CDR1 reads SQVTM; CDR2 reads ANQGSEA. V was pared by 7 bases and J by 5 bases, with 12 bases of the junction left unmatched. The CDR3 length is 14 residues. The CDR3 region is CSGRPGGAGTEAFF. In DNA, the CDR3 is TGCAGCGGAAGACCAGGGGGCGCGGGGACTGAAGCTTTCTTT.

The chain links TRBV10-3 to TRBJ2-7; the match to TRBD1 covers 9 bases. Germline CDR1 is ENHRY and CDR2 is SYGVKD. After removal of 7 bases from V and 3 bases from J, the junction contained 10 bases not matched to a gene. The CDR3 loop spans 15 amino acids. This CDR3 is CAIMGDRGFYYEQYF. The CDR3 DNA sequence: TGTGCCATCATGGGTGACAGGGGGTTTTACTACGAGCAGTACTTC.

The CDR3 is CASREGRANQPQHF. For the CDR3, the DNA is TGTGCCAGTAGAGAAGGACGGGCCAATCAGCCCCAGCATTTT. This chain links TRBV19 with TRBJ1-5; no reliable D call. The V end was cut by 6 bases, the J end by 3 bases, with 12 bases between. Germline V gives CDR1 LNHDA, CDR2 SQIVND (reference sequence). The CDR3 spans 14 residues.

The rearrangement joins TRBV30 to TRBJ2-3; D is perhaps TRBD2 (6 bases). The CDR3 loop spans 14 amino acids. Germline CDR1 and CDR2: GTSNPN and SVGIG (reference sequence). Trimming removed 4 bases at V and 5 bases at J, with 16 bases between. The CDR3 protein is CAWIQYGGKDTQYF. For the CDR3, the DNA is TGTGCCTGGATCCAATATGGCGGGAAAGATACGCAGTATTTT. Full variable domain (remainder filled in from reference TRBV30 and TRBJ2-3): SQTIHQWPATLVQPVGSPLSLECTVEGTSNPNLYWYRQAAGRGLQLLFYSVGIGQISSEVPQNLSASRPQDRQFILSSKKLLLSDSGFYLCAWIQYGGKDTQYFGPGTRLTVL.

The V gene is TRBV6-1, the J gene TRBJ2-7; the D gene is possibly TRBD2 (6 bases). The V end lost 4 bases, the J end lost 0 bases, and 19 bases lay between the germline ends. The CDR3 spans 17 residues. Germline V CDR1 and CDR2: MNHNS, SASEGT. This chain's CDR3 is CASSAADSSESSYEQYF. In DNA form, the CDR3 reads TGTGCCAGCAGTGCAGCCGACTCTAGCGAGAGCTCCTACGAGCAGTACTTC.

The chain couples TRBV19 to TRBJ2-7; D is uncertain. Germline assignment: CDR1 LNHDA and CDR2 SQIVND (reference sequence). V was shortened by 4 bases and J by 7 bases, with 23 bases between the two germline ends. The CDR3 is made up of 16 amino acids. The CDR3 protein is CASSTHPGAALGEQYF. The CDR3 coding sequence is TGTGCCAGTAGTACTCACCCGGGCGCGGCCCTGGGTGAGCAGTACTTC.

The chain recombines TRBV10-1 with TRBJ1-1; weak D call: TRBD1 (5 bases). Germline lookup yields CDR1 WNHNN and CDR2 SYGVQD (reference sequence). Trimming shortened V by 3 bases and J by 0 bases, and 14 bases separated the two germline ends. This CDR3 contains 16 residues. The CDR3 nucleotides read TGCGCCAGCAGTGATGGGGGTAATCCAATGAACACTGAAGCTTTCTTT. This encodes CASSDGGNPMNTEAFF.

This rearrangement joins TRBV5-1 to TRBJ2-1; 12 bases map to TRBD1. Per the germline V gene, CDR1 is SGHRS and CDR2 is YFSETQ. CDR3 size: 14 residues. V was clipped by 8 bases and J by 10 bases; unmatched bases: 10. The CDR3 nucleotides read TGCGCCAGTAATCCGGGACAGGGGGCAGGGGAGCAGTTCTTC. It yields the protein CASNPGQGAGEQFF.

This chain uses TRBV19 with TRBJ1-2; the D gene is possibly TRBD1 (5 bases). V gave up 3 bases and J gave up 2 bases, with 10 bases separating them. The CDR3 is 14 residues long. CDR1 and CDR2 (germline): LNHDA, SQIVND (reference sequence). The CDR3 region is CASSILRGNYGYTF. The CDR3 DNA reads TGTGCCAGTAGTATTTTAAGGGGCAACTATGGCTACACCTTC. Complete variable domain (other parts from reference TRBV19 and TRBJ1-2): DGGITQSPKYLFRKEGQNVTLSCEQNLNHDAMYWYRQDPGQGLRLIYYSQIVNDFQKGDIAEGYSVSREKKESFPLTVTSAQKNPTAFYLCASSILRGNYGYTFGSGTRLTVV.

The CDR3 sequence is CATSRDYWGARSYNSPLHF. The CDR3 coding sequence is TGTGCCACCAGCAGAGATTATTGGGGGGCGCGGTCCTATAATTCACCCCTCCACTTT. This rearrangement joins TRBV15 to TRBJ1-6, with D possibly TRBD1 on 6 matching bases. V was shortened by 0 bases and J by 1 base, with 16 bases between the two germline ends. The CDR3 runs to 19 residues. CDR1 and CDR2 from the germline V gene are LNHNV and YYDKDF (reference sequence).

The gene calls are TRBV6-5 and TRBJ1-2, with unresolved D. This CDR3 is built from 14 residues. Trimming left V 4 bases short and J 4 bases short, with 13 bases between. Germline CDR1 and CDR2: MNHEY and SVGAGI. CDR3 sequence reads: CASSSRARLYGYTF. CDR3 coding DNA: TGTGCCAGCAGTTCACGGGCCCGACTCTATGGCTACACCTTC.

The rearrangement joins TRBV6-5 to TRBJ1-2; 7 nucleotides align to TRBD1. This CDR3 comprises 15 residues. The V gene end was trimmed by 5 bases and the J gene end by 4 bases; junction bases not matched to a gene: 10. Germline CDR1 reads MNHEY; CDR2 reads SVGAGI. The CDR3 region has the DNA TGTGCCAGCAGTACCCGGGACAGACCCCTCTATGGCTACACCTTC. This encodes CASSTRDRPLYGYTF.